The 8 T cell receptor beta chains presented below share a single source sample, sequenced in a study of T cell responses to AZD1222 COVID-19 vaccine (TCRdb year 2021). Per the publication, the time point label means: about 28 days (+/-7) after the second vaccine dose. Library construction relied on the immunoSEQ multiplex PCR assay. TCRdb retrieved this table from immuneACCESS and kept in-frame rearrangements only. Not all clones are present; in checked studies, unresolved V genes account for under half, and no reason is known for the remainder. Within this sample are some 250,000 clones, with 90% to 95% of them counted one time only. The top ten clonotypes cover 0.5% to 0.7% of the sample. Material: peripheral blood, obtained 28 days after the second AZD1222 dose. All receptors derive from an adult who received the AZD1222 COVID-19 vaccine.

The chain employs TRBV28 and TRBJ2-7; D remains unclear. V was shortened by 10 bases and J by 4 bases, with 14 bases between the two germline ends. The CDR3 has 12 amino acids. Germline V lookup: CDR1 MDHEN, CDR2 SYDVKM. CDR3 nucleotides: TGTGCCATTACCTCAAATACGTACGAGCAGTACTTC. This codes for CAITSNTYEQYF.

This clone has just one count. The genes are TRBV5-6 and TRBJ2-1, with a tentative D call TRBD2 (6 bases). The germline CDR1 and CDR2 sequences are SGHDT and YYEEEE. The CDR3 contains 15 residues. Trimming took off 4 bases at V and 1 base at J, with 12 bases between the two ends. DNA of the CDR3: TGTGCCAGCAGCAATAGCGGATCTTCCTACAATGAGCAGTTCTTC. Translated: CASSNSGSSYNEQFF.

The chain joins TRBV7-9 to TRBJ2-2; TRBD2 might be the D (5 bases). V was cut by 11 bases and J by 9 bases, with 16 bases left in between. Looked up from germline, CDR1 is SEHNR and CDR2 is FQNEAQ (reference sequence). CDR3 size: 12 residues. The CDR3 spells CALKREARELFF. The DNA for the CDR3 is TGTGCCTTAAAGAGGGAAGCGCGGGAGCTGTTTTTT.

V and J are TRBV29-1 and TRBJ1-1; TRBD1 matches 8 bases. CDR3 length equals 12 residues. CDR1 and CDR2 (germline): SQVTM, ANQGSEA. CDR3 nucleotide sequence: TGCAGTTTGACAGGGGATCACACTGAAGCTTTCTTT. Its translation: CSLTGDHTEAFF.

The V and J genes are TRBV5-4 and TRBJ2-2, with 7 positions matching TRBD1. Germline V CDR1 and CDR2: SGHNT, YYREEE (reference sequence). Trimming removed 4 bases from V and 5 bases from J; junction bases left unmatched: 11. The CDR3 loop spans 16 amino acids. DNA of the CDR3: TGTGCCAGCAGCAACGCAGGCCAGGGGGAAACCGGGGAGCTGTTTTTT. This sequence encodes CASSNAGQGETGELFF.

The rearrangement joins TRBV5-1 to TRBJ2-7; 7 nucleotides line up with TRBD1. Germline V gene sequence: CDR1 SGHRS, CDR2 YFSETQ. The ends lost 0 bases at V and 4 bases at J; junction bases unmatched: 4. The CDR3 loop spans 14 amino acids. The CDR3 loop reads CASSLGQGFYEQYF. CDR3 DNA sequence: TGCGCCAGCAGCTTGGGACAGGGATTTTACGAGCAGTACTTC.

The chain uses TRBV5-1 and TRBJ2-1, with 12 bases identical to TRBD2. V was clipped by 7 bases and J by 4 bases; unmatched bases: 0. The length of the CDR3 is 13 residues. Germline V lookup: CDR1 SGHRS, CDR2 YFSETQ. The CDR3 DNA is TGCGCCAGCGGACTAGCGGGGTACAATGAGCAGTTCTTC. As protein: CASGLAGYNEQFF.

This chain joins TRBV12-3 or TRBV12-4 and TRBJ1-1; 8 bases fit TRBD1. V shed 5 bases, J shed 8 bases, and the junction held 7 bases outside the gene matches. The CDR3 sequence is 13 residues long. This chain's CDR3 is CASSATGGSEAFF. The CDR3 region has the DNA TGTGCCAGCAGTGCTACAGGGGGTAGCGAAGCTTTCTTT.